The sequence of this T cell receptor (beta chain) was determined in a study of beta chain features in type 1 diabetes (dated by TCRdb to 2016 to 2019). Broadly, across the study: Mean age, gender distribution, total cell number and subset yield did not differ between patients and healthy donors. Across all samples, almost 110 million sorted cells were examined, and cell number per subset correlated strongly with RNA yield. The study compared the TCRB repertoires of sorted circulating CD4+ T cell subsets in recently diagnosed type 1 diabetes patients with those in matched healthy donors. Regulatory and stem cell-like memory subsets were isolated from only 8 patients and roughly eight healthy donors, whereas naive and central memory subsets came from all 28 donors.

What the authors observed across the whole study: In all four CD4+ subsets, TCRB CDR3 length was moderately but significantly shorter in type 1 diabetes patients. At VDJ recombination sites, patients with type 1 diabetes made fewer insertions and deleted more nucleotides, a pattern implying thymic rearrangement abnormalities. Because cDNA was sequenced instead of genomic DNA, activated cells with high expression could be over-represented, although the groups did not differ in activation or CD3 levels. Only small numbers of individuals were included in the HLA sub-analyses, which left unresolved whether HLA type had any influence on TCRB rearrangement. Shorter templates might be favored by PCR, yet because patient and control samples were amplified and corrected together, any such skew would affect both groups equally. Naive, central memory and regulatory TCRB repertoires appeared to be more alike among patients than among healthy donors.

About this clone: Its antigen remains undetermined. It has no much larger one-base neighbor in the sample; base qualities were not kept.

The CDR3 contains 15 residues, cysteine and phenylalanine counted. Here the CDR3 DNA is all that survives: 45 bases in frame from base 1. The germline ends are 7 bases apart after V is trimmed by 1 base and J by 0 bases. Looking up the germline V gene yields CDR1 SGHAT and CDR2 FQNNGV. The High Capacity cDNA Reverse Transcription Kit was used to reverse transcribe all of the isolated RNA, meaning that expressed TCRB transcripts were what got sequenced. Deep immunoSEQ sequencing was applied to naive, central memory and regulatory T cell samples, giving an average of about 3.7 million total reads per sample. Sorted cells were lysed in RLT buffer and RNA was extracted with DNase-treated RNeasy Micro or Mini kits, depending on cell number. Each cell subset was processed on its own to prevent cross-contamination, while patient and healthy donor samples were processed together. TCRB sequences were amplified from cDNA with the immunoSEQ multiplex PCR, producing 87-bp fragments spanning the CDR3 region. Amplicons were sequenced on the Illumina HiSeq platform. The published analysis was carried out like this. PCR bias was computationally corrected using synthetic template baselines, reads within Hamming distance 2 were collapsed, and singletons that could not be merged were discarded. Reads were aligned to IMGT to assign V, D and J genes, CDR3 length, and insertions or deletions at six rearrangement sites. Within each subset, clonotype counts were normalized to sorted cell number, and only after that were true diversity and Gini coefficients computed with the tcR R package. Repertoire sharing was quantified using the overlap coefficient calculated on TCRB nucleotide sequences. Sourced from immuneACCESS, this table was stored by TCRdb with only in-frame sequences that have V and J called. A share of the clones is absent; for the studies checked, an unresolved V gene accounts for under half, and the remainder has no known explanation. V and J calls and clone size follow that table, whereas D and trimming were derived from the DNA. This sample holds about 140,000 clones; 6.9% were observed only once. Around 1.5% of the sample is held by the ten biggest clonotypes.

A single peripheral blood draw of around 100 mL on average was collected from each donor into heparinised tubes. Naive, central memory, regulatory and stem cell-like memory CD4+ T cells were sorted on a BD FACSAria II using a panel including CD45RO, CCR7, CD25, CD127, CD95 and CD27. Purity was above 95% for every sorted population. Right away, PBMCs were isolated by Lymphoprep density gradient centrifugation and were stained directly, with no culture step. To minimize batch effects, samples were stained and sorted in pairs, one healthy donor with one patient per experiment. The chain uses TRBV11-2 and TRBJ1-3; no D segment can be confidently identified. Material: central memory CD4+ T cells from blood. The sequence derives from a woman in her twenties or thirties in good health. The CDR3 reads as follows: CASSLVLSSGNTIYF. DNA sequence: TGTGCCAGCAGCTTAGTACTGAGCTCTGGAAACACCATATATTTT.